This T cell receptor (beta chain) was obtained from a study of T cell responses to AZD1222 COVID-19 vaccine. Points from the study as a whole: White British donors predominated, females outnumbered males, and clonal diversity was possibly underestimated. Across spike, vaccine-associated CD4 TCRs were found, dominant at 160-218 and 743-854. Samples come after the peak T cell response, not at day 14.

Generated by immunoSEQ multiplex PCR, the TCRdb table keeps only in-frame clones and is missing some. The table shows 150,000 to 180,000 clones, with 88% occurring only once. A note on this clone: Its specificity is not known.

The TCR sequence derives from an adult who had recovered from COVID-19. The sample consisted of peripheral blood, taken after recovery from COVID-19.

The CDR3 protein is CASSQDPRQGSEKLFF. CDR3 nucleotide sequence: TGCGCCAGCAGCCAAGATCCAAGACAGGGAAGTGAAAAACTGTTTTTT. V is TRBV4-1 and J is TRBJ1-4, with 7 nucleotides matching TRBD1. CDR1 MGHRA and CDR2 YSYEKL come from the germline V gene. The CDR3 loop spans 16 amino acids. V shed 0 bases, J shed 7 bases, and the junction held 8 bases outside the gene matches.